The clone carrying this T cell receptor (beta chain) was found a few times. This sample was taken from a study of shared clonotypes between healthy human individuals. Original analysis: For the immunoSEQ data, sequences were junction-only without quality scores, so filtering differed. Profiled with immunoSEQ multiplex PCR; TCRdb holds only in-frame clones, not every one. V, J and clone size were drawn from that table, and D and trimming were deduced from the DNA. The table shows roughly 2,300,000 clones, with 80% to 95% occurring only once. The TCR originated in a man between 18 and 29 years old in good health. Some clones in this sample may be carry-over from other donors' samples. Sequencing was done on a sample of naive CD4+ T cells from PBMCs. Subset indicated: CD45RA+ positively selected.

This CDR3 is CSVERPGYGYTF. For the CDR3, the DNA is TGCAGCGTTGAAAGGCCGGGCTATGGCTACACCTTC. The rearrangement joins TRBV29-1 to TRBJ1-2; no definite D call. The ends were cut back, 2 bases at V and 4 bases at J, with 8 bases in the middle. This CDR3 region has 12 residues. Germline CDR1 is SQVTM and CDR2 is ANQGSEA. The variable domain in full, with the rest retrieved from reference TRBV29-1 and TRBJ1-2, is SAVISQKPSRDICQRGTSLTIQCQVDSQVTMMFWYRQQPGQSLTLIATANQGSEATYESGFVIDKFPISRPNLTFSTLTVSNMSPEDSSIYLCSVERPGYGYTFGSGTRLTVV.